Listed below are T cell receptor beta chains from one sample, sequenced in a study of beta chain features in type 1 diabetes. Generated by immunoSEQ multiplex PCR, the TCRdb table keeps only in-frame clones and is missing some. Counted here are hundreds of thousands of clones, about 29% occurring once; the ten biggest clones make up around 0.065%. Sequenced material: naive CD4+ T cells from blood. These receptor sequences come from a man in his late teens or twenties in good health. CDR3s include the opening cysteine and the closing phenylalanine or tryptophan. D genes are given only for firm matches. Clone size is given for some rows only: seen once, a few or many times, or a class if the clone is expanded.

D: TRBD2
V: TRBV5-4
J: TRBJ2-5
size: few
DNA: TGTGCCAGCAGCTTAGCGCTAGCGGGAGTAGAGACCCAGTACTTC
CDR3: CASSLALAGVETQYF

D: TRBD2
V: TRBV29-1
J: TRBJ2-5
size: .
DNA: TGCAGCGTTGAGGGGCGGGAGAACCAAGAGACCCAGTACTTC
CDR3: CSVEGRENQETQYF

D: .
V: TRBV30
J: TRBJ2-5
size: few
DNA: TGTGCCTGGAGAACTAACTTGGAGACCCAGTACTTC
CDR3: CAWRTNLETQYF

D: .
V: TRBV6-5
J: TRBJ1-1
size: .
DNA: TGTGCCAGCAGTTACTTCGGGGAGGACACTGAAGCTTTCTTT
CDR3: CASSYFGEDTEAFF

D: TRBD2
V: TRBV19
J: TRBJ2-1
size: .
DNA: TGTGCCAGTAGTGCAATAGCGGGAGGTGTTGAGCAGTTCTTC
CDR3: CASSAIAGGVEQFF

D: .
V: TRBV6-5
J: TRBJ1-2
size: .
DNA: TGTGCCACGGGACCGAATGAAGGGGGGGACTATGGCTACACCTTC
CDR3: CATGPNEGGDYGYTF

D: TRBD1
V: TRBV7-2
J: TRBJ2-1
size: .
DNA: TGTGCCAGCAGTCCTGACAGGGCCCCCTACAATGAGCAGTTCTTC
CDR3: CASSPDRAPYNEQFF

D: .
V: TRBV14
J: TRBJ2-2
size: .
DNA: TGTGCCAGCAGCCAAGCCATGAGGGACACCGGGGAGCTGTTTTTT
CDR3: CASSQAMRDTGELFF

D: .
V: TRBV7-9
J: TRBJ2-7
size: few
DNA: TGTGCCAGCAGCTTAGGGGGCGGCTTGGACTACGAGCAGTACTTC
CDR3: CASSLGGGLDYEQYF

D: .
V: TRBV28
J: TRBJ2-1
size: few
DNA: TGTGCCAGCAGTTTATCTGTGGGAGGTCATTTCTTC
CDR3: CASSLSVGGHFF

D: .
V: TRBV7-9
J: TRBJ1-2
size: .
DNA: TGTGCCAGCAGCTTAATGGGCGGTAACTATGGCTACACCTTC
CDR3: CASSLMGGNYGYTF

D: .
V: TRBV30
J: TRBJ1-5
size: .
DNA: TGTGCCTGGAGTTCAAGGGTCAATCAGCCCCAGCATTTT
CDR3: CAWSSRVNQPQHF

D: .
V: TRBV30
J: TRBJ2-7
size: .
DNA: TGTGCCTGGAGTGTACCGAGAAAGCGAGACGAGCAGTACTTC
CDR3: CAWSVPRKRDEQYF

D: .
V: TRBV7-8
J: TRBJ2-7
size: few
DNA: TGTGCCAGCAGCCCACAAGAGGTCGTTTTGAAGCAGTACTTC
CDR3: CASSPQEVVLKQYF

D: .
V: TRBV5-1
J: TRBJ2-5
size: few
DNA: TGCGCCAGCTCAACTACGGGTCCCCGGGAGACCCAGTACTTC
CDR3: CASSTTGPRETQYF

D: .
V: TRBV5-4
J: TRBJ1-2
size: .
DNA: TGTGCCAGCAGCTTACAGGGCAGCCCGATTAACTATGGCTACACCTTC
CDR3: CASSLQGSPINYGYTF

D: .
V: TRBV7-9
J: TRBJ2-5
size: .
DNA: TGTGCCAGCAGCCCCCAAGAGACCCAGTACTTC
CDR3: CASSPQETQYF

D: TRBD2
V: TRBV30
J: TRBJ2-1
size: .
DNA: TGTGCCTGGAGTCGACTAGCGGGAGTATATGAGCAGTTCTTC
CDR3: CAWSRLAGVYEQFF

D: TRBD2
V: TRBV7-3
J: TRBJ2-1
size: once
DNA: TGTGCCAGCAGCTTAGGCGGGAGTTACTACAATGAGCAGTTCTTC
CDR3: CASSLGGSYYNEQFF

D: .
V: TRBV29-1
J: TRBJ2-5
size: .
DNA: TGCAGCATAAACCCAGGGAAGCGGGAGACCCAGTACTTC
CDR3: CSINPGKRETQYF

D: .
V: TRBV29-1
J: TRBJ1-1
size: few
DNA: TGCAGCGTTGATGGGGCGGTAGAGGCTGAAGCTTTCTTT
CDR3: CSVDGAVEAEAFF

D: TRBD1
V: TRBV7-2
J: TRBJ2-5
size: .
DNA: TGTGCCAGCCAGGGACAGCAAGAGACCCAGTACTTC
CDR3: CASQGQQETQYF

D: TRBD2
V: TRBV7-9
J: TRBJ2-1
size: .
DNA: TGTGCCAGCAGCCCCCGGAGCGGGAGTAACAATGAGCAGTTCTTC
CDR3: CASSPRSGSNNEQFF

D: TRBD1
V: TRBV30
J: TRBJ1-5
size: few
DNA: TGTGCCTGGAGTGTACAGGGGGGACAGCCCCAGCATTTT
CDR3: CAWSVQGGQPQHF

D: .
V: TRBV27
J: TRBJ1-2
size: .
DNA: TGTGCCAGCAGTTTATCCCAGGGCTTTAGCTATGGCTACACCTTC
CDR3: CASSLSQGFSYGYTF

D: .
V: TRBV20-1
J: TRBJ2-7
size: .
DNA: TGCAGTGCTAGTGCCCAATACGAGCAGTACTTC
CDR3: CSASAQYEQYF

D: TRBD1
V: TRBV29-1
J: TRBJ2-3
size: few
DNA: TGCAGCGTTGTCAAGGACAGGGTGGGCACAGATACGCAGTATTTT
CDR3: CSVVKDRVGTDTQYF

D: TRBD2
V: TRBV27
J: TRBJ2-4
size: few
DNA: TGTGCCAGCAGCCTTCTAGCGGGAGTGGGAATAGCCAAAAACATTCAGTACTTC
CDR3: CASSLLAGVGIAKNIQYF

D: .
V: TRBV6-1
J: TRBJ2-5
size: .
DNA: TGTGCCAGCAGTCCCCGGGTAGAGACCCAGTACTTC
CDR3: CASSPRVETQYF

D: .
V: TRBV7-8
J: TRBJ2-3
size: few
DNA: TGTGCCAGCAGTCGAGTATTCACGCAGTATTTT
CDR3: CASSRVFTQYF

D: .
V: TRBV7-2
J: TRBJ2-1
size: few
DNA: TGTGCCAGCAGCTGGACTTCGAGCTCCTACAATGAGCAGTTCTTC
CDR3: CASSWTSSSYNEQFF

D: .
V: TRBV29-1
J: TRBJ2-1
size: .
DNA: TGCAGCGTTGTAACAACATCCTACAATGAGCAGTTCTTC
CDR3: CSVVTTSYNEQFF

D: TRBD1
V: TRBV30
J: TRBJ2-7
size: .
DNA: TGTGCCTGGAGTAGAGGACAGGGGGCGGTTTACGAGCAGTACTTC
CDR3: CAWSRGQGAVYEQYF

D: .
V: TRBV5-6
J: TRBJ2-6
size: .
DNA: TGTGCCAGCAGCTTGTTTCCGGGCACTGGGGCCAACGTCCTGACTTTC
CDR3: CASSLFPGTGANVLTF

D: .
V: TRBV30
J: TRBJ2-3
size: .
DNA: TGTGCCTACCGGGAGTCCACAGATACGCAGTATTTT
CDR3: CAYRESTDTQYF

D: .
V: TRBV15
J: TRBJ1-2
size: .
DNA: TGTGCCACCAGCAGAGACATAGCTAACTATGGCTACACCTTC
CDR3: CATSRDIANYGYTF

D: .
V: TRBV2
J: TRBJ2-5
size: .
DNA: TGTGCCAGCAGCTACTCCGGGACGGTGAAAGAGACCCAGTACTTC
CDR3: CASSYSGTVKETQYF

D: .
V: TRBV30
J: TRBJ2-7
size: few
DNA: TGTGCCTGGAGTGTATCGGGGGCTCCCGAGCAGTACTTC
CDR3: CAWSVSGAPEQYF

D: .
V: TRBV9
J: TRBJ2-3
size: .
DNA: TGTGCCAGCCAGCGGTTTAGCACAGATACGCAGTATTTT
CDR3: CASQRFSTDTQYF

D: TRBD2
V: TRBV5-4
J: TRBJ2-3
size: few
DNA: TGTGCCAGCAGCTTGGGAGGCGGGAGCGGCGATACGCAGTATTTT
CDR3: CASSLGGGSGDTQYF

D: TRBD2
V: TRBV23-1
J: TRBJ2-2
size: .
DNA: TGCGCCAGCAGTCAGCCGGTAGCGGGACACCCCGCGGCACTGTTTTTT
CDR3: CASSQPVAGHPAALFF

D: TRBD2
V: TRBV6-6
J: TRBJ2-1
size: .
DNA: TGTGCCAGCAGTCTCTTGACTAGCGGAAACAATGAGCAGTTCTTC
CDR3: CASSLLTSGNNEQFF

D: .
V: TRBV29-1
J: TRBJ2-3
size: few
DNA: TGCAGCGTTGAGATGGGGGCCACAGATACGCAGTATTTT
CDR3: CSVEMGATDTQYF

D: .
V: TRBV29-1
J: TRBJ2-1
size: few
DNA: TGCAGCGTTAGACAGTCCTACAATGAGCAGTTCTTC
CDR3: CSVRQSYNEQFF

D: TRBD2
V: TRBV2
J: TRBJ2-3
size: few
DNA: TGTGCCAGCAGGGAACTAGCGGGGTCCACAGATACGCAGTATTTT
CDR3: CASRELAGSTDTQYF

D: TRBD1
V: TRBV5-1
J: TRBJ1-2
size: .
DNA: TGCGCCAGCAGCTTGGACACAGGGGATACGTACACCTTC
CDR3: CASSLDTGDTYTF

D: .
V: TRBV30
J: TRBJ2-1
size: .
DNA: TGTGCCTGGAGTCGTCACTACGGGGTTTTGGATGAGCAGTTCTTC
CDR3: CAWSRHYGVLDEQFF

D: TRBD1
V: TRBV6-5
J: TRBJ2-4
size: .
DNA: TGTGCCAGCAGTTATGCCGGGACAGCAGCCAAAAACATTCAGTACTTC
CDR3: CASSYAGTAAKNIQYF

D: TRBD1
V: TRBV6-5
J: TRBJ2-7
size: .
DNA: TGTGCCAGCAGTACTGGGGACAGGGTCGCCGAGCAGTACTTC
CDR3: CASSTGDRVAEQYF

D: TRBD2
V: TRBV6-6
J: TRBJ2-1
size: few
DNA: TGTGCCAGCAGCCCACCCGGACTAGCGGGCAATGAGCAGTTCTTC
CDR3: CASSPPGLAGNEQFF

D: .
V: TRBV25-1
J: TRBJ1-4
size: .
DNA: TGTGCCAGCAGTGATCGGGGAGAGGGGGAAAAACTGTTTTTT
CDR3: CASSDRGEGEKLFF